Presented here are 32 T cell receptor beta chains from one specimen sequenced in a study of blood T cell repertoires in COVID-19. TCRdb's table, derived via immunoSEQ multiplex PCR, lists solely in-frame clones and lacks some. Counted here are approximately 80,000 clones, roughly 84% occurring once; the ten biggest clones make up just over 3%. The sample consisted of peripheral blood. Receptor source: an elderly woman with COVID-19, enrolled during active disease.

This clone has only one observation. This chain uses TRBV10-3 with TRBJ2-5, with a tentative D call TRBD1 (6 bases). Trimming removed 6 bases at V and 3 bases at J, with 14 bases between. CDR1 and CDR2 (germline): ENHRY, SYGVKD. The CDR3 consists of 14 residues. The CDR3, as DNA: TGTGCCATCAGCCGGGACACGGGCGAAGAGACCCAGTACTTC. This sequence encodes CAISRDTGEETQYF.

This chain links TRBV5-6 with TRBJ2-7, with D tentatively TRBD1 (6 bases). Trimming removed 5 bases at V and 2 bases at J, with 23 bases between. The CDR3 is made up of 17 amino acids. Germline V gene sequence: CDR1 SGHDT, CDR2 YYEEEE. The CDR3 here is CASSSRHLTGLPYEQYF. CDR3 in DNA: TGTGCCAGCAGTTCACGGCACCTTACAGGGCTCCCCTACGAGCAGTACTTC.

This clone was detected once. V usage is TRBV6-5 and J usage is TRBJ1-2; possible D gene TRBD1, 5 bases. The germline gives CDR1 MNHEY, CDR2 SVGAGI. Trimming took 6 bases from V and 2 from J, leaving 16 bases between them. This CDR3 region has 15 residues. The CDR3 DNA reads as TGTGCCAGCAGCCACCCGGGACTCCAAAACTATGGCTACACCTTC. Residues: CASSHPGLQNYGYTF.

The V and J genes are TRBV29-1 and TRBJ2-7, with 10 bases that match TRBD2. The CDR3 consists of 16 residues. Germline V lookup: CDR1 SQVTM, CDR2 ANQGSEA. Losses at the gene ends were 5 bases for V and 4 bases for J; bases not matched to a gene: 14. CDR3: CSVSLSALAGDYEQYF. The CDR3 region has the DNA TGCAGCGTTTCTCTAAGCGCTCTAGCGGGGGATTACGAGCAGTACTTC.

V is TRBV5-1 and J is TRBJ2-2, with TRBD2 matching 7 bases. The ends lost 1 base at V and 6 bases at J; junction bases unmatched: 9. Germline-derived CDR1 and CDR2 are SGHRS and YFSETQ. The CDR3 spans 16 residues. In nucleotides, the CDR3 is TGCGCCAGCAGCTTGCGGGGGGATAGAAGTCCCGGGGAGCTGTTTTTT. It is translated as CASSLRGDRSPGELFF.

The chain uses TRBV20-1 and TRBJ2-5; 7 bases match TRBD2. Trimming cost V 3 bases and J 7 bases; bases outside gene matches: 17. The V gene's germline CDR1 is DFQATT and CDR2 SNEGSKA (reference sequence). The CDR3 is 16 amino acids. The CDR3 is CSASPPLREDPGTQYF. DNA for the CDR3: TGCAGTGCTAGTCCCCCCCTTCGGGAGGACCCGGGGACCCAGTACTTC.

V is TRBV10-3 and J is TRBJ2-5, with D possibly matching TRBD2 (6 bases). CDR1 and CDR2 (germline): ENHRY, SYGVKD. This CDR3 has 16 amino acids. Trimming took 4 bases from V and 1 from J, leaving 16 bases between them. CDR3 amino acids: CAISVGVAGPQETQYF. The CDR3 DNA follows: TGTGCCATCAGTGTGGGAGTGGCGGGGCCCCAAGAGACCCAGTACTTC.

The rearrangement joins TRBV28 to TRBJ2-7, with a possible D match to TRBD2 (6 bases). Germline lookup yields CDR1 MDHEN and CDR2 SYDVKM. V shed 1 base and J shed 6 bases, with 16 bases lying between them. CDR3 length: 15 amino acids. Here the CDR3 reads CASSLFLVRESEQYF. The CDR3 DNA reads TGTGCCAGCAGTTTATTTTTGGTGCGGGAATCCGAGCAGTACTTC.

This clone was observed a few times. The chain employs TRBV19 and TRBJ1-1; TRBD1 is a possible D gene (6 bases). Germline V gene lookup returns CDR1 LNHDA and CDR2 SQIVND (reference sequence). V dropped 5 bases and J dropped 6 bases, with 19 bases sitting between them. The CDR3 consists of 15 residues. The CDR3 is CASSGQGRRNAEAFF. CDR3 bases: TGTGCCAGTAGTGGCCAGGGGCGGCGCAACGCTGAAGCTTTCTTT.

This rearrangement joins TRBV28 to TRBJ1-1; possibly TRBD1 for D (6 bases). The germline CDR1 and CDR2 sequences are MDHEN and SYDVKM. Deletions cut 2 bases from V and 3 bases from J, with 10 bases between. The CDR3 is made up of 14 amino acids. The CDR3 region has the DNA TGTGCCAGCAGTTTAGATCCAGGGGACACTGAAGCTTTCTTT. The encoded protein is CASSLDPGDTEAFF.

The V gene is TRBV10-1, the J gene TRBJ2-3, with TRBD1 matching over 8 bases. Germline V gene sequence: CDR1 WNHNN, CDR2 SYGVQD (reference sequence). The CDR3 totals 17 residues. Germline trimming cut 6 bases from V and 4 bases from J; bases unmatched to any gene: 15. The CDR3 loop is CASSDNRQGTVADTQYF. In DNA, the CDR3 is TGCGCCAGCAGCGATAATCGACAGGGGACGGTGGCAGATACGCAGTATTTT.

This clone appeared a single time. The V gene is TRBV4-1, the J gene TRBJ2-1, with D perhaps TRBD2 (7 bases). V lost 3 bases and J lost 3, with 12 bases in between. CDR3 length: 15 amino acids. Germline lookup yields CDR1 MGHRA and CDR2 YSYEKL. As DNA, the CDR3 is TGCGCCAGCAGCCAGAGGGGGGGCTTCTACAATGAGCAGTTCTTC. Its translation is CASSQRGGFYNEQFF.

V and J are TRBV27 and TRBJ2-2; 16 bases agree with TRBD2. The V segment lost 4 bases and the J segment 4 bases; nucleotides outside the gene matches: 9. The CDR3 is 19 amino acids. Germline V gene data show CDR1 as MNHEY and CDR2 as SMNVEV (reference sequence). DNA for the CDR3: TGTGCCAGCAGTTCCGGGACTAGCGGGAGGGCCGGTGGCACCGGGGAGCTGTTTTTT. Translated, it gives CASSSGTSGRAGGTGELFF.

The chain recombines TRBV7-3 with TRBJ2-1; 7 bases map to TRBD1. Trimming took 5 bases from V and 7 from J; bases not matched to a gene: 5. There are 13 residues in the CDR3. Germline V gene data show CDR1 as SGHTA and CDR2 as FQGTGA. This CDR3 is CASSRGQYNEQFF. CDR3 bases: TGTGCCAGCAGCCGGGGACAGTATAATGAGCAGTTCTTC.

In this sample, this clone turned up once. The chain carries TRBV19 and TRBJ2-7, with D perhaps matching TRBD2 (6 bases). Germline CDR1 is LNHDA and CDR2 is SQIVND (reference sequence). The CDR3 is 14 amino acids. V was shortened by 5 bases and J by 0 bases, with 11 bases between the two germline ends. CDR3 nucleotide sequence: TGTGCCAGTAGTGCCCGGGACTTCTCCTACGAGCAGTACTTC. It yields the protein CASSARDFSYEQYF.

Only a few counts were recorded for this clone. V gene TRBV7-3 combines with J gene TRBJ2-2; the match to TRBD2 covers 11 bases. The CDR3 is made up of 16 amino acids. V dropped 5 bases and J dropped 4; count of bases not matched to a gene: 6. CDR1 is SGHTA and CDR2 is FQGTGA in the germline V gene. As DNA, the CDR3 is TGTGCCAGCAGCCCACGGGGGACTAGCGGCACCGGGGAGCTGTTTTTT. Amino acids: CASSPRGTSGTGELFF.

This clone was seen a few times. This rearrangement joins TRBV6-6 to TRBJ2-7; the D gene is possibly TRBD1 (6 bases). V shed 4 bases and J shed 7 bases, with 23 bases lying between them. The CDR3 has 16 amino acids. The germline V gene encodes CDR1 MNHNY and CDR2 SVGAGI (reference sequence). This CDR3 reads CASSFQVDSWTSEQYF. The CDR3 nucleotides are TGTGCCAGCAGTTTCCAAGTGGACAGTTGGACTTCGGAGCAGTACTTC.

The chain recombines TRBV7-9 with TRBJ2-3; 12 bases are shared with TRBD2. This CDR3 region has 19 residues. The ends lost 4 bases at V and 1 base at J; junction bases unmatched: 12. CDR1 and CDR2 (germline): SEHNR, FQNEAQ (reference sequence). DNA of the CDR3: TGTGCCAGCAGCTCTCCGGGACTAGCGGGCCTCCGTCGCACAGATACGCAGTATTTT. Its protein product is CASSSPGLAGLRRTDTQYF.

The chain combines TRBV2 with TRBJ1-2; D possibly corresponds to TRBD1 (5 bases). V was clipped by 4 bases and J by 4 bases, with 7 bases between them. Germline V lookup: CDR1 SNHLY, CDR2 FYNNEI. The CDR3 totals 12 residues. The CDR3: CASSVTGYGYTF. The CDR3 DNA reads TGTGCCAGCAGTGTAACAGGCTATGGCTACACCTTC.

CDR3 protein: CASSGPPRTGNGYTF. The DNA for the CDR3 is TGTGCCAGTAGTGGCCCTCCACGGACAGGGAATGGCTACACCTTC. The chain couples TRBV19 to TRBJ1-2; 8 bases match TRBD1. Trimming removed 5 bases from V and 6 bases from J; junction bases left unmatched: 11. In germline, CDR1 is LNHDA, CDR2 SQIVND (reference sequence). This CDR3 region has 15 residues.

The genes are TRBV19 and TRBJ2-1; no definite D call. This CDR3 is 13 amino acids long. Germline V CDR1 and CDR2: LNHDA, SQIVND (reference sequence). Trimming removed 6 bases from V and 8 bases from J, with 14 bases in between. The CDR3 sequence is CASRPPTGYEQFF. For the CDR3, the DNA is TGTGCCAGTAGGCCTCCGACTGGTTATGAGCAGTTCTTC.

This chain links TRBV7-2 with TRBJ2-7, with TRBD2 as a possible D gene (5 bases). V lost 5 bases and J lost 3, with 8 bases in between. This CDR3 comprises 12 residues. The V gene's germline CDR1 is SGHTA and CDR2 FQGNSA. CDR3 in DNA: TGTGCCAGCAGCGAGGACTTCTACGAGCAGTACTTC. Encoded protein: CASSEDFYEQYF.

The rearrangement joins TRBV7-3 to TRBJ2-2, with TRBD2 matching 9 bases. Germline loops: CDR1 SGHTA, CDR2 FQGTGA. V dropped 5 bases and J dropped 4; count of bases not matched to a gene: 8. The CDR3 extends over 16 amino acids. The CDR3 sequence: CASSLIAGASTGELFF. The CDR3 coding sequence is TGTGCCAGCAGCCTAATAGCGGGAGCTAGCACCGGGGAGCTGTTTTTT.

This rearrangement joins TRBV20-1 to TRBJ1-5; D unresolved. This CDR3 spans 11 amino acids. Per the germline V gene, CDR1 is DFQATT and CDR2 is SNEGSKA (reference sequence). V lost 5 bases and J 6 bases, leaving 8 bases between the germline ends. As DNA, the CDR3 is TGCAGTGCTCCCTACGGTCAGCCCCAGCATTTT. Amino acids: CSAPYGQPQHF.

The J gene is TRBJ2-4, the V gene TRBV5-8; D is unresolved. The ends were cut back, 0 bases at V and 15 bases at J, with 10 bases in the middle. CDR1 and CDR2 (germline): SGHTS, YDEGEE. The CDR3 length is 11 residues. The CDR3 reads CASSLDASRYF. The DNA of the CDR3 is TGTGCCAGCAGCTTGGATGCGTCGCGGTACTTC. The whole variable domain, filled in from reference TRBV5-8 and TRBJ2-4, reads EAGVTQSPTHLIKTRGQQATLRCSPISGHTSVYWYQQALGLGLQFLLWYDEGEERNRGNFPPRFSGRQFPNYSSELNVNALELEDSALYLCASSLDASRYFGAGTRLSVL.

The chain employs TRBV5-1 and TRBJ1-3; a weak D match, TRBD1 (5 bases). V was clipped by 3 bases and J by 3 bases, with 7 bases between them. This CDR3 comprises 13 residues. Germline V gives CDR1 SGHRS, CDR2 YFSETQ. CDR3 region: CASSSRVGNTIYF. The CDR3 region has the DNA TGCGCCAGCAGCTCCAGGGTTGGAAACACCATATATTTT.

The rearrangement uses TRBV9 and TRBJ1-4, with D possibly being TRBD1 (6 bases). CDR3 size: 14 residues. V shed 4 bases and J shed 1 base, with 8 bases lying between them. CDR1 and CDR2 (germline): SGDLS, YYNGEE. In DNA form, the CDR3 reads TGTGCCAGCAGCTTACAGGGAACTAATGAAAAACTGTTTTTT. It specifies CASSLQGTNEKLFF.

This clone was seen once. CDR3 sequence reads: CSLPGGYGYTF. The CDR3 DNA sequence: TGCAGTCTACCTGGTGGCTATGGCTACACCTTC. The rearrangement joins TRBV20-1 to TRBJ1-2; D gene ambiguous. CDR3 length: 11 amino acids. In germline, CDR1 is DFQATT, CDR2 SNEGSKA (reference sequence). The V end lost 8 bases, the J end lost 4 bases, and 11 bases lay between the germline ends.

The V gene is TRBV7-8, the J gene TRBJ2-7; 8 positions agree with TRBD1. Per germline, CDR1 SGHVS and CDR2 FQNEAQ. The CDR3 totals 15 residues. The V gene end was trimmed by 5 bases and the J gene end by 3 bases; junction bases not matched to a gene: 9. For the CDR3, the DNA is TGTGCCAGCAGCCCCCGACATGGACAGGGCTACGAGCAGTACTTC. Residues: CASSPRHGQGYEQYF.

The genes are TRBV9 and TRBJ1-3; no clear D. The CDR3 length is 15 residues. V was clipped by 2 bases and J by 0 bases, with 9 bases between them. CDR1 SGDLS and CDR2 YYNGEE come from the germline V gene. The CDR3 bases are TGTGCCAGCAGCGTCCCGGGAAGCTCTGGAAACACCATATATTTT. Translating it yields CASSVPGSSGNTIYF.

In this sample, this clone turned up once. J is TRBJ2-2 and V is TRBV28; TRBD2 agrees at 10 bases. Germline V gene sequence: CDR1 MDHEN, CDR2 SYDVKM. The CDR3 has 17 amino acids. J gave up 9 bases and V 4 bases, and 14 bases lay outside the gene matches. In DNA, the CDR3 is TGTGCCAGCAGTTCCCCTGGAGGAGCGGGAGGGGCTCGGGAGCTGTTTTTT. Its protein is CASSSPGGAGGARELFF.

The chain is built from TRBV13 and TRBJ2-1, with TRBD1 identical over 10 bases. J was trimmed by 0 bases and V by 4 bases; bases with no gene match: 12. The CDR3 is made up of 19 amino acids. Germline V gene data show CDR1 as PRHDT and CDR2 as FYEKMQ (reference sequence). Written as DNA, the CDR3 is TGTGCCAGCAGCTCATACCGGGACAGGGGCTGGAGCTCCTACAATGAGCAGTTCTTC. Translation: CASSSYRDRGWSSYNEQFF.